A single sample is the source of the 27 T cell receptor beta chains below, sequenced in a study of T cell clonality in common variable immunodeficiency. Produced via immunoSEQ multiplex PCR; TCRdb's table is partial and in-frame only. The sample is made up of approximately 20,000 clones, none counted only once. Regarding the study as a whole: In common variable immunodeficiency, TCR beta chains reportedly carried fewer deletions and N-nucleotide insertions.

Their target antigens are unknown. Source material: peripheral blood mononuclear cells. The receptors here all came from a human donor with common variable immunodeficiency.

This clone has ten or more counts. The read gets to within 3 residues of the CDR3 end, and the germline J gene fills in the rest. The chain combines TRBV7-3 with TRBJ2-5; 13 positions agree with TRBD2. V lost 4 bases to trimming and J lost 5 bases; unmatched junction nucleotides: 4. This CDR3 spans 15 amino acids. Germline lookup yields CDR1 SGHTA and CDR2 FQGTGA. The sequenced part of the CDR3 DNA is TGTGCCAGCAGCTCAGGACTAGCGGGAGAGGAGACC. This codes for CASSSGLAGEET. The CDR3, in full, reads CASSSGLAGEETQYF.

This clone was observed at least ten times. CDR3 loop: CASTAQGANTEAFF. The sequenced part of the CDR3 DNA is TGTGCCAGCACCGCACAGGGGGCGAACACTGAA. The genes are TRBV2 and TRBJ1-1; TRBD1 agrees at 9 bases. Read data end 3 residues before the CDR3 end; the end is taken from the germline J gene. From germline, CDR1 is SNHLY and CDR2 FYNNEI. The V gene end was trimmed by 7 bases and the J gene end by 1 base; junction bases not matched to a gene: 4. This CDR3 region has 14 residues.

This clone was picked up many times. Coverage ceases 3 residues before the CDR3 finishes, and the germline J gene fills in the end. V is TRBV18 and J is TRBJ2-3; TRBD2 matches 11 bases. Germline lookup yields CDR1 KGHSH and CDR2 LQKENI. The CDR3 loop spans 16 amino acids. Trimming took 5 bases from V and 4 from J; bases not matched to a gene: 8. The CDR3 region is CASSALAGGGADTQYF. Partial CDR3 DNA: TGTGCCAGCTCAGCGCTAGCGGGAGGAGGTGCAGATACG.

There are many counts of this clone. The CDR3 region is CAWCTGGSYEQYF. CDR3 DNA, as far as it was read: TGTGCCTGGTGTACGGGGGGGTCCTACGAG. This rearrangement joins TRBV30 to TRBJ2-7, with TRBD2 identical over 8 bases. Read data end 3 residues before the CDR3 end; the end is taken from the germline J gene. Trimming took 5 bases from V and 1 from J; bases not matched to a gene: 4. CDR1 GTSNPN and CDR2 SVGIG come from the germline V gene (reference sequence). CDR3 length: 13 residues. The whole variable domain, filled in from reference TRBV30 and TRBJ2-7, reads SQTIHQWPATLVQPVGSPLSLECTVEGTSNPNLYWYRQAAGRGLQLLFYSVGIGQISSEVPQNLSASRPQDRQFILSSKKLLLSDSGFYLCAWCTGGSYEQYFGPGTRLTVT.

Only a few counts were recorded for this clone. The read finishes 3 residues shy of the CDR3 end, and the germline J gene is used to complete it. The V gene is TRBV27, the J gene TRBJ2-7, with 12 bases aligning to TRBD2. Germline V gene sequence: CDR1 MNHEY, CDR2 SMNVEV (reference sequence). J gave up 2 bases and V 6 bases, and 5 bases lay outside the gene matches. The CDR3 runs to 15 residues. CDR3 bases read: TGTGCCAGCAGGCGACTAGCGGGAGTCCCCTACGAG. This translates into CASRRLAGVPYE. The whole CDR3 reads CASRRLAGVPYEQYF.

This clone was seen ten or more times. CDR3 bases read: TGTGCCAGCAGCCCCTCTAGCGGGAGCCGCGAG. As protein: CASSPSSGSRE. Given in full, the CDR3 is CASSPSSGSREQYF. This chain uses TRBV2 with TRBJ2-7, with 10 bases aligning to TRBD2. The missing CDR3 end, 3 residues past where the read stops, is filled in from the germline J gene. The CDR3 is made up of 14 amino acids. Germline V gene sequence: CDR1 SNHLY, CDR2 FYNNEI. With 6 bases clipped from V and 6 bases from J, the junction kept 8 bases outside the gene matches.

This clone was counted at least ten times. The sequenced fragment ends 3 residues before the CDR3 boundary, so the rest is inferred from the germline J gene. This chain joins TRBV19 and TRBJ2-2; TRBD2 is a possible D gene (6 bases). V shed 8 bases and J shed 0 bases, with 16 bases lying between them. The CDR3 contains 16 residues. Germline CDR1 and CDR2: LNHDA and SQIVND (reference sequence). Incomplete CDR3 DNA: TGTGCCAGTGGACCTGGCGGGACTGCGAACACCGGGGAG. Translated: CASGPGGTANTGE. The whole CDR3 reads CASGPGGTANTGELFF.

In the case of this clone: Read data end 3 residues before the CDR3 end; the end is taken from the germline J gene. This rearrangement joins TRBV29-1 to TRBJ2-1, with 7 bases fitting TRBD1. V shed 5 bases, J shed 3 bases, and the junction held 4 bases outside the gene matches. Looked up from germline, CDR1 is SQVTM and CDR2 is ANQGSEA. CDR3 size: 13 residues. The CDR3 loop reads CSVYRQGYNEQFF. The DNA read from the CDR3 is TGCAGCGTTTACCGACAGGGCTACAATGAG.

This clone was counted many times. The read terminates 3 residues before the CDR3 end, so the remaining end is supplied by the germline J gene. The rearrangement links TRBV20-1 to TRBJ2-3; TRBD2 agrees at 8 bases. The CDR3 spans 13 residues. Trimming at V came to 6 bases and at J to 5 bases, leaving 7 bases not matched to a gene. Per germline, CDR1 DFQATT and CDR2 SNEGSKA (reference sequence). The sequenced CDR3 bases are TGCAGTGCCACCGAGCGGGAGTTAGATACG. This encodes CSATERELDT. The whole CDR3 sequence reads CSATERELDTQYF.

This clone showed up many times. Read coverage stops 3 residues before the CDR3 terminus; the germline J gene supplies the remainder. The chain links TRBV2 to TRBJ1-2; TRBD1 is a possible D gene (5 bases). Trimming left V 8 bases short and J 4 bases short, with 11 bases between. The CDR3 is 12 amino acids. Germline-derived CDR1 and CDR2 are SNHLY and FYNNEI. CDR3 in amino acids: CASLQGFYGYTF. The sequenced part of the CDR3 DNA is TGTGCCAGCCTCCAGGGATTCTATGGC. The full variable domain, with the rest looked up from reference TRBV2 and TRBJ1-2, is EPEVTQTPSHQVTQMGQEVILRCVPISNHLYFYWYRQILGQKVEFLVSFYNNEISEKSEIFDDQFSVERPDGSNFTLKIRSTKLEDSAMYFCASLQGFYGYTFGSGTRLTVV.

This clone was seen at least ten times. The part of the CDR3 DNA that was read is TGTGCCAGCAGCCCCCCAGGGTTCCGTAACGAG. It translates to CASSPPGFRNE. In full, the CDR3 reads CASSPPGFRNEQYF. This chain joins TRBV11-2 and TRBJ2-7; D perhaps matches TRBD1 (5 bases). The DNA ends 3 residues before the CDR3 does, and the rest of the CDR3 is filled in from the germline J gene. V shed 5 bases and J shed 5 bases, with 16 bases lying between them. CDR1 is SGHAT and CDR2 is FQNNGV in the germline V gene. The CDR3 loop spans 14 amino acids. The full variable domain, in which reference TRBV11-2 and TRBJ2-7 provide the parts outside the CDR3, is EAGVAQSPRYKIIEKRQSVAFWCNPISGHATLYWYQQILGQGPKLLIQFQNNGVVDDSQLPKDRFSAERLKGVDSTLKIQPAKLEDSAVYLCASSPPGFRNEQYFGPGTRLTVT.

CDR3 region: CASHPFRGMNTEAFF. CDR3 bases read: TGTGCCAGTCACCCCTTCAGGGGGATGAACACTGAA. The chain is built from TRBV19 and TRBJ1-1; 7 bases are a match to TRBD1. The read terminates 3 residues ahead of where the CDR3 ends, so the germline J gene completes it. Trimming cost V 8 bases and J 0 bases; bases outside gene matches: 9. The CDR3 has 15 residues. Per the germline V gene, CDR1 is LNHDA and CDR2 is SQIVND (reference sequence). Complete variable domain (other parts from reference TRBV19 and TRBJ1-1): DGGITQSPKYLFRKEGQNVTLSCEQNLNHDAMYWYRQDPGQGLRLIYYSQIVNDFQKGDIAEGYSVSREKKESFPLTVTSAQKNPTAFYLCASHPFRGMNTEAFFGQGTRLTVV.

This clone qualifies as medium-sized. The CDR3 end lies 3 residues beyond the end of the read and is filled in from the germline J gene. The V call is TRBV29-1, the J call TRBJ1-1, with D hard to call. Germline V gene lookup returns CDR1 SQVTM and CDR2 ANQGSEA. The length of the CDR3 is 15 residues. The V and J ends lost 4 bases and 0 bases respectively, with 15 bases between them. The sequenced part of the CDR3 DNA is TGCAGCGTTGCTGCGGGCCGATTCCTGAACACTGAA. This translates into CSVAAGRFLNTE. The full CDR3 protein is CSVAAGRFLNTEAFF.

This clone was counted at least ten times. The read falls 3 residues short of the CDR3 end, and the missing part is taken from the germline J gene. The rearrangement uses TRBV19 and TRBJ2-7, with 7 bases identical to TRBD2. Losses at the gene ends were 7 bases for V and 4 bases for J; bases not matched to a gene: 13. The CDR3 has 15 amino acids. Germline V gene sequence: CDR1 LNHDA, CDR2 SQIVND (reference sequence). The sequenced part of the CDR3 DNA is TGTGCCAGTACCCCGGTGGGGGGGAGTACGTACGAG. Amino acids: CASTPVGGSTYE. From start to end, the CDR3 is CASTPVGGSTYEQYF.

This clone was observed at least ten times. From the germline J gene comes the end of the CDR3, since the read stops 3 residues before it. This chain connects TRBV18 to TRBJ2-1; 7 bases map to TRBD1. The junction had 7 bases not matched to a gene; V was cut back by 5 bases and J by 6 bases. From germline, CDR1 is KGHSH and CDR2 LQKENI. The CDR3 consists of 14 residues. Here the CDR3 reads CASSTATGFNEQFF. The covered CDR3 bases are TGTGCCAGCTCAACAGCGACAGGGTTCAATGAG.

The sample holds many counts of this clone. The read finishes 3 residues shy of the CDR3 end, and the germline J gene is used to complete it. This sequence joins TRBV5-1 and TRBJ1-1, with 7 bases lining up with TRBD1. Per germline, CDR1 SGHRS and CDR2 YFSETQ. This CDR3 has 12 amino acids. V was clipped by 3 bases and J by 5 bases; unmatched bases: 1. This CDR3 is CASSSRGTEAFF. The covered CDR3 bases are TGCGCCAGCAGCTCCAGGGGGACTGAA. Full variable domain (missing parts from reference TRBV5-1 and TRBJ1-1): KAGVTQTPRYLIKTRGQQVTLSCSPISGHRSVSWYQQTPGQGLQFLFEYFSETQRNKGNFPGRFSGRQFSNSRSEMNVSTLELGDSALYLCASSSRGTEAFFGQGTRLTVV.

This clone has a count of ten or more. The CDR3 end is not reached by the read, which stops 3 residues before it; the germline J gene fills it in. The V call is TRBV11-2, the J call TRBJ1-2; D is ambiguous. Germline loops: CDR1 SGHAT, CDR2 FQNNGV. This CDR3 is built from 13 residues. The chain's CDR3 is CASTTGRPGGYTF. Incomplete CDR3 DNA: TGTGCCAGCACCACTGGCCGCCCGGGGGGC.

This clone was observed many times. The read finishes 3 residues shy of the CDR3 end, and the germline J gene is used to complete it. The rearrangement links TRBV20-1 to TRBJ2-7; D is ambiguous. The length of the CDR3 is 11 residues. V was shortened by 2 bases and J by 0 bases, with 2 bases between the two germline ends. From germline, CDR1 is DFQATT and CDR2 SNEGSKA (reference sequence). The covered CDR3 bases are TGCAGTGCTAGACGCTCCTACGAG. Amino acid sequence: CSARRSYE. The entire CDR3 protein reads CSARRSYEQYF.

This clone was recorded at least ten times. Sequencing ends 3 residues short of the CDR3 end; the germline J gene provides the rest. The V and J genes are TRBV20-1 and TRBJ2-2, with D perhaps being TRBD1 or TRBD2 (6 bases each). V lost 6 bases and J lost 5, with 19 bases in between. The CDR3 runs 15 residues. Germline CDR1 reads DFQATT; CDR2 reads SNEGSKA (reference sequence). The CDR3 protein is CSALPHREETGELFF. Incomplete CDR3 DNA: TGCAGTGCGCTACCCCACAGGGAGGAGACCGGGGAG.

Concerning this clone: Sequencing ends 3 residues short of the CDR3 end; the germline J gene provides the rest. The chain joins TRBV20-1 to TRBJ1-2, with 7 bases fitting TRBD1. V lost 6 bases and J lost 3; bases outside the gene matches: 10. There are 14 residues in the CDR3. Germline V lookup: CDR1 DFQATT, CDR2 SNEGSKA (reference sequence). The CDR3 reads CSARRQGGDYGYTF. The sequenced CDR3 bases are TGCAGTGCCAGACGTCAGGGGGGCGACTATGGC.

This clone has a count of ten or more. The read ends 3 residues early relative to the CDR3; the germline J gene fills the gap. This chain connects TRBV7-9 to TRBJ2-4, with 15 bases matching TRBD2. This CDR3 spans 13 amino acids. CDR1 and CDR2 (germline): SEHNR, FQNEAQ (reference sequence). CDR3 sequence reads: CASRGLAGGIQYF. The CDR3 DNA, read in part, is TGTGCCAGCCGGGGACTAGCGGGAGGTATT. Using reference TRBV7-9 and TRBJ2-4 for the parts outside the CDR3, the full variable domain is DTGVSQNPRHKITKRGQNVTFRCDPISEHNRLYWYRQTLGQGPEFLTYFQNEAQLEKSRLLSDRFSAERPKGSFSTLEIQRTEQGDSAMYLCASRGLAGGIQYFGAGTRLSVL.

This clone came up many times. The read comes to an end 3 residues before the CDR3 does, leaving the germline J gene to fill in the end. The chain is built from TRBV19 and TRBJ1-2; D is uncertain. Per the germline V gene, CDR1 is LNHDA and CDR2 is SQIVND (reference sequence). The CDR3 consists of 12 residues. CDR3 DNA, as far as it was read: TGTGCCAGTAGTATAGACAGGTTCGGC. Amino acid sequence: CASSIDRFG. The complete CDR3 protein is CASSIDRFGYTF. Drawing the rest from reference TRBV19 and TRBJ1-2, the complete variable domain is DGGITQSPKYLFRKEGQNVTLSCEQNLNHDAMYWYRQDPGQGLRLIYYSQIVNDFQKGDIAEGYSVSREKKESFPLTVTSAQKNPTAFYLCASSIDRFGYTFGSGTRLTVV.

This clone was detected ten times or more. Incomplete CDR3 DNA: TGTGCCAGCAGCCCCCGGGTTGGATTTAACTATGGC. This sequence encodes CASSPRVGFNYG. The entire CDR3 protein is CASSPRVGFNYGYTF. V is TRBV11-2 and J is TRBJ1-2; D unresolved. The sequence runs out 3 residues before the end of the CDR3; the remainder is reconstructed from the germline J gene. This CDR3 contains 15 residues. Trimming removed 5 bases at V and 1 base at J, with 14 bases between. Germline values: CDR1 SGHAT, CDR2 FQNNGV.

This clone has at least ten counts. CDR3 residues: CASSTAGTAYEQYF. The DNA read from the CDR3 is TGTGCCAGCAGCACAGCCGGGACAGCCTACGAG. This chain joins TRBV5-4 and TRBJ2-7; 7 positions match TRBD1. The read terminates 3 residues ahead of where the CDR3 ends, so the germline J gene completes it. This CDR3 comprises 14 residues. From germline, CDR1 is SGHNT and CDR2 YYREEE (reference sequence). Trimming at V came to 4 bases and at J to 2 bases, leaving 6 bases not matched to a gene.

Judged by abundance, this clone is medium-sized. Coverage ceases 3 residues before the CDR3 finishes, and the germline J gene fills in the end. The J gene is TRBJ2-5, the V gene TRBV29-1; 14 bases are a match to TRBD2. This CDR3 has 14 amino acids. The germline V gene has CDR1 SQVTM and CDR2 ANQGSEA. V was pared by 7 bases and J by 2 bases, with 3 bases of the junction left unmatched. This CDR3 is CSARLAGGQETQYF. The part of the CDR3 DNA that was read is TGCAGCGCCAGACTAGCGGGAGGGCAAGAGACC.

Many counts were recorded for this clone. The CDR3 end is not reached by the read, which stops 3 residues before it; the germline J gene fills it in. The chain carries TRBV20-1 and TRBJ2-1, with D possibly matching TRBD2 (6 bases). The CDR3 covers 15 residues. The germline V and J ends were trimmed by 1 base and 2 bases, with 12 bases remaining between them. CDR1 is DFQATT and CDR2 is SNEGSKA in the germline V gene (reference sequence). The part of the CDR3 DNA that was read is TGCAGTGCTAGAGTGCTAGCGACGGCCTACAATGAG. Encoded protein: CSARVLATAYNE. The full CDR3 sequence reads CSARVLATAYNEQFF.

In this sample, this clone turned up many times. Read data end 3 residues before the CDR3 end; the end is taken from the germline J gene. The chain combines TRBV5-1 with TRBJ1-1, with TRBD1 matching over 8 bases. Losses at the gene ends were 0 bases for V and 1 base for J; bases not matched to a gene: 5. The CDR3 totals 16 residues. Germline assignment: CDR1 SGHRS and CDR2 YFSETQ. The sequenced part of the CDR3 DNA is TGCGCCAGCAGCTTGGCCTCCGGGACAGGGAACACTGAA. Translation: CASSLASGTGNTE. The full CDR3 protein reads CASSLASGTGNTEAFF.